These T cell receptor beta chains were read from a single sample in a study of cytomegalovirus exposure and HLA in healthy donors. The assay was immunoSEQ multiplex PCR, and TCRdb's table has in-frame clones only and misses some. There are about 120,000 clones in the sample; 9.5% occur only once, and approximately 3% lies in the top ten. The sample comprised PBMCs. Source of these receptors: a man aged 30-40 years in good health and CMV-seronegative. CDR3s leave out the opening cysteine and the closing phenylalanine or tryptophan. Fields, in order: V gene, CDR3 protein.

v_call: TRBV7-8; cdr3_aa: ASSFNYGPQETQY
v_call: TRBV6-1; cdr3_aa: ASRRTRFTDTQY
v_call: TRBV7-8; cdr3_aa: ASSLAQGRQAF
v_call: TRBV6-1; cdr3_aa: ASSVGNSQETQY
v_call: TRBV6-5; cdr3_aa: ASSYPGNEQF
v_call: TRBV5-8; cdr3_aa: ASSPYGQRNTEAF
v_call: TRBV30; cdr3_aa: AWTEDRGASPY
v_call: TRBV6-5; cdr3_aa: ASSVAGGRYNEQF
v_call: TRBV10-2; cdr3_aa: ASKPGASYEQY
v_call: TRBV29-1; cdr3_aa: SVWDSHSGNTIY
v_call: TRBV7-9; cdr3_aa: ASSPTGNQPQH
v_call: TRBV25-1; cdr3_aa: ASSEFSGANTEAF
v_call: TRBV9; cdr3_aa: ASSVGAGVVYEQY
v_call: TRBV4-3; cdr3_aa: ASSQDWQGNTEAF